The source of this TCR beta chain is a study of T cell clonotyping in hematopoietic cell transplantation. Germline trimming cut 0 bases from V and 3 bases from J; bases unmatched to any gene: 2. The germline V gene has CDR1 SGHKS and CDR2 YYEKEE (reference sequence). The CDR3 runs to 15 residues. TCRdb's table, derived via immunoSEQ multiplex PCR, lists solely in-frame clones and lacks some. Of fewer than 80,000 clones detected, about 93% appear once; the ten largest clones hold around 1.5%. V is TRBV5-5 and J is TRBJ2-2, with 7 bases aligning to TRBD1. The sequence came from a man aged 50 to 59 in good health. Some clones in this sample may be carry-over from other donors' samples. Material: peripheral blood mononuclear cells. The DNA for the CDR3 is TGTGCCAGCAGCTTGGCAGGGGGTTACACCGGGGAGCTGTTTTTT. Protein product: CASSLAGGYTGELFF.